This T cell receptor (beta chain) was recorded in a study of blood T cell repertoires in COVID-19. Participants were aged about 18 to 90 years, lived in roughly 25 US areas, and enrolled virtually. Participant-given clinical history determined each cohort assignment. Some clones are missing from TCRdb's copy, which holds only in-frame ones; the method was immunoSEQ multiplex PCR. This sample has around 200,000 clones, with about nine tenths found just once. J lost 0 bases, V lost 6 bases, and 16 bases had no gene match. The CDR3 consists of 19 residues. Germline V gives CDR1 LNHDA, CDR2 SQIVND (reference sequence).

The receptor was isolated from a woman in her forties or fifties in a cohort exposed to, infected with or recovered from COVID-19 (not recorded which). Specimen: PBMCs or T cells enriched from blood (not recorded which). The chain employs TRBV19 and TRBJ1-3; 8 bases line up with TRBD1. As DNA, the CDR3 is TGTGCCAGTAGATCCTCCGGGACAGGATTACCTAGCTCTGGAAACACCATATATTTT. It specifies CASRSSGTGLPSSGNTIYF.